This T cell receptor (beta chain) was documented in a study of blood T cell repertoires in COVID-19. Overall study: The origin of the acute and convalescent COVID-19 samples was the United States, Italy and Spain. From T cells, B-cell-depleted T cells, or PBMCs came the material, which was cDNA or gDNA.

Germline CDR1 reads SGHTA; CDR2 reads FQGTGA. V trimming: 5 bases; J trimming: 7 bases; junction bases outside the gene matches: 7. The CDR3 consists of 15 residues. Original processing notes: The assay estimated nucleated cells by amplifying reference gene primers. Sequenced by immunoSEQ multiplex PCR; TCRdb stores in-frame clones only, minus some. That table supplies the V and J calls and clone size; D and trimming were determined from the DNA. The sample consists of fewer than 350,000 clones, approximately 81% of them appearing once. J is TRBJ2-2 and V is TRBV7-3, with TRBD2 matching over 10 bases. The sequence was collected from a woman aged 55-69 years with active or convalescent COVID-19. Sequencing was carried out using peripheral blood. In DNA, the CDR3 is TGTGCCAGCAGCCAGCGGGGGGGCCGCTACGGGGAGCTGTTTTTT. Translating it yields CASSQRGGRYGELFF.